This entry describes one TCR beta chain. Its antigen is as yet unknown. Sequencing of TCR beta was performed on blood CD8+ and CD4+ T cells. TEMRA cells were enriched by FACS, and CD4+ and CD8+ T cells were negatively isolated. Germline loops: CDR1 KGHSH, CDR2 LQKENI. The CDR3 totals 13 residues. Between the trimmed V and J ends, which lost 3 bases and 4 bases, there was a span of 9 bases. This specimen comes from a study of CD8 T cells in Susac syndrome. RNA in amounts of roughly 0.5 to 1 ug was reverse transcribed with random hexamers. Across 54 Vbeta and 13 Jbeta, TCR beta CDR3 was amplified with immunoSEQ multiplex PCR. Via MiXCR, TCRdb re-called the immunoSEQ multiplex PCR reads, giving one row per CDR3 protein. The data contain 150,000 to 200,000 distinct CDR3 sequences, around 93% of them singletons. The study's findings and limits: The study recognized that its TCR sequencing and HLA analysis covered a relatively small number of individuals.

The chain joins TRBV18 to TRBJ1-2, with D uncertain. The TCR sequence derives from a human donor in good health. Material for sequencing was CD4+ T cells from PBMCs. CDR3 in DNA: TGTGCCAGCTCACCTGGGCCAAGCTATGGCTACACCTTC. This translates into CASSPGPSYGYTF.